One T cell receptor beta chain is described in this entry. The specificity of this receptor is unknown. No base qualities exist here, and no much larger clone lies one base off it. This record belongs to a study of blood T cell repertoires in COVID-19 (dated by TCRdb to the early 2020s). About the study as a whole: Collaborator samples came from the United States, Italy and Spain and covered acute and convalescent phases of COVID-19. Deeply sampled blood TCRbeta repertoires from subjects exposed to, actively infected with, or recovered from COVID-19 were included in the dataset. Samples came from the ongoing ImmuneRACE study (first 160 participants) plus 1,254 subjects from 6 global collaborators. The repertoires were released in a freely available public database intended as a resource for research on the immune response to SARS-CoV-2. The material from the prospective study consisted of cDNA or gDNA derived from T cells, B-cell-depleted T cells, or PBMCs. A de-identified subject ID, COVID-19 status, age in years and sex were almost always included in the sample metadata. Where HLA class I and class II types were available, the types were taken from metadata supplied by the sample provider, not from assay-based typing. What the research found in general, with its limitations: Clinical and demographic metadata were provided uncurated, with the amount varying by source and participant.

Each collaborating institution followed its own protocols to collect whole blood in K2EDTA tubes. For TCRbeta analysis, collaborator samples were shipped as frozen whole blood, as isolated PBMCs, or as DNA extracted from either sample type. TCRbeta CDR3 regions were amplified from genomic DNA by means of the immunoSEQ Assay, a bias-controlled multiplex PCR. In the paper's pipeline: Within the assay, amplification of reference gene primers was used to estimate how many nucleated cells each sample contained. To quantify the absolute abundance of each unique TCRbeta CDR3 rearrangement, sequence reads were collapsed and filtered. For each sample, productive Simpson clonality was calculated by taking the square root of Simpson's diversity index across productive rearrangements. TCRdb carries this immuneACCESS record with in-frame sequences only. Its versions omit some clonotypes, under half of them owing to an unresolved V gene in the studies checked, with the rest unexplained. V, J and clone size were drawn from that table, and D and trimming were deduced from the DNA. The sample profile shows about 75,000 clones; under 90% of them were found once. The ten largest clones represent 2% to 3% of the sample.

Its CDR3 holds 14 amino acids, cysteine through phenylalanine. Only the CDR3 portion is preserved as DNA: 42 bases, with reading frame beginning at the first base. Trimming removed 8 bases from V and 2 bases from J, leaving 15 bases between the germline ends. From the germline V gene (reference sequence), CDR1 is MNHEY and CDR2 is SMNVEV. Material: peripheral blood. The V gene is TRBV27 and the J gene is TRBJ1-1, with the identity of the D gene unclear. This TCR was recovered from a human donor in a cohort sampled during active COVID-19. The DNA sequence follows: TGTGCCAGCGCCCCCGGGTTTGGAAACACTGAAGCTTTCTTT. This sequence encodes CASAPGFGNTEAFF.